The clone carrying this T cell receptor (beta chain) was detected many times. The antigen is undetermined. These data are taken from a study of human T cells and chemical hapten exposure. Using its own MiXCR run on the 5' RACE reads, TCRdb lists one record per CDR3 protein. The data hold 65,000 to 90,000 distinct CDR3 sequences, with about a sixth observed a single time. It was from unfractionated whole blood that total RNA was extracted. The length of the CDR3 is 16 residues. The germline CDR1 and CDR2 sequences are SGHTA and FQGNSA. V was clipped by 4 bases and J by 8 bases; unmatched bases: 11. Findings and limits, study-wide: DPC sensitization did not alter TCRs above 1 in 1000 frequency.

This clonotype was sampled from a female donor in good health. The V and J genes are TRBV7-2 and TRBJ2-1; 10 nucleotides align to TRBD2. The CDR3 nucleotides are TGTGCCAGCAGCTCAGTCAGCGGGGGGGCCGTATATGAGCAGTTCTTC. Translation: CASSSVSGGAVYEQFF.